This T cell receptor beta chain was identified during a study of OX40 agonist ivuxolimab in advanced cancers. Study-level results: Certain nonresponding patients likewise had low normalized T-cell clonal expansion.

In the case of this clone: The antigen is not known.

Blood specimens came from baseline, cycle 4 day 1, and cycle 7 day 1. TCRdb's table, derived via immunoSEQ multiplex PCR, lists solely in-frame clones and lacks some. The data show fewer than 75,000 clones, roughly nine tenths seen once. This CDR3 has 14 amino acids. Germline values: CDR1 LNHDA, CDR2 SQIVND (reference sequence). Trimming took 5 bases from V and 3 from J; bases not matched to a gene: 2. The TCR sequence derives from an adult with an advanced solid tumor such as melanoma, head and neck, liver or kidney cancer. The chain is built from TRBV19 and TRBJ2-3, with TRBD2 matching 10 bases. The sample in question was CD4+ or CD8+ T cells sorted from blood, obtained in a trial of the OX40 agonist ivuxolimab. CDR3 loop: CASSQGLATDTQYF. CDR3 in DNA: TGTGCCAGTAGTCAGGGACTAGCGACAGATACGCAGTATTTT.